Each of the 7 T cell receptor beta chains below was sequenced from the same sample in a study of technical replicates of blood from a handful of donors. Profiling relied on immunoSEQ multiplex PCR, and the TCRdb table lists in-frame clones only, not all of them. The table lists approximately 82,000 clones, more than 85% of them singletons. Sequencing was performed on T cells isolated from PBMCs. The receptors stem from a human donor in good health. Some clones in this sample may be carry-over from other donors' samples.

The chain has TRBV7-9 and TRBJ2-5; D is undetermined. Germline V gene sequence: CDR1 SEHNR, CDR2 FQNEAQ (reference sequence). The CDR3 extends over 11 amino acids. The V gene lost 5 bases and the J gene lost 2 bases, with 3 bases spanning the gap. CDR3 sequence (DNA): TGTGCCAGCAGCCCTCAAGAGACCCAGTACTTC. Its protein is CASSPQETQYF.

The chain combines TRBV28 with TRBJ1-2; TRBD1 matches at 7 bases. V lost 6 bases, J lost 4 bases, and 14 bases stayed unmatched. The germline gives CDR1 MDHEN, CDR2 SYDVKM. CDR3 length: 16 residues. In DNA, the CDR3 is TGTGCCAGCAGGCAATCCCTTGGACAGGAGGGCTATGGCTACACCTTC. The encoded protein is CASRQSLGQEGYGYTF.

This clone was picked up one time. V is TRBV11-1 and J is TRBJ1-1; D is ambiguous. Germline-derived CDR1 and CDR2 are SGHAT and FQDESV (reference sequence). The CDR3 runs to 14 residues. V dropped 1 base and J dropped 1 base, with 7 bases sitting between them. The CDR3 is CASSLVTANTEAFF. CDR3 nucleotides: TGTGCCAGCAGCTTAGTAACAGCGAACACTGAAGCTTTCTTT.

The chain carries TRBV14 and TRBJ1-1; no clear D gene. CDR1 SGHDN and CDR2 FVKESK come from the germline V gene. V dropped 4 bases and J dropped 1 base, with 13 bases sitting between them. CDR3 size: 15 residues. CDR3: CASSLRGQRNTEAFF. The CDR3 DNA follows: TGTGCCAGCAGCCTAAGAGGTCAACGGAACACTGAAGCTTTCTTT.

The genes are TRBV4-2 and TRBJ2-7; the match to TRBD1 covers 7 bases. Germline values: CDR1 LGHNA, CDR2 YNFKEQ. Trimming cost V 3 bases and J 4 bases; bases outside gene matches: 3. The CDR3 is 13 amino acids. CDR3 protein: CASSQRDSYEQYF. CDR3 DNA sequence: TGTGCCAGCAGCCAGAGGGACAGTTACGAGCAGTACTTC.

The V call is TRBV6-5, the J call TRBJ1-5; D gene uncertain. V lost 8 bases to trimming and J lost 2 bases, with 10 bases between them. The germline CDR1 and CDR2 sequences are MNHEY and SVGAGI. This CDR3 comprises 13 residues. CDR3 amino acids: CASARGGNQPQHF. The CDR3 nucleotides read TGTGCCAGCGCCCGGGGAGGCAATCAGCCCCAGCATTTT.

The CDR3 sequence: CAISDRQGWTEAFF. The DNA of the CDR3 is TGTGCCATCAGCGACAGACAGGGATGGACTGAAGCTTTCTTT. The genes are TRBV10-3 and TRBJ1-1, with 7 positions matching TRBD1. The CDR3 is 14 amino acids. Losses at the gene ends were 6 bases for V and 5 bases for J; bases not matched to a gene: 9. Germline V lookup: CDR1 ENHRY, CDR2 SYGVKD.